A single sample is the source of the 18 T cell receptor beta chains below, sequenced in a study of regulatory T cells in long-lasting Graves disease. The time point was: newly diagnosed GD, antithyroid drugs for less than 3 months. The TCR library was made from RNA that had been extracted from PBMCs in TRIzol. Construction of TCR beta libraries relied on iRepertoire HTBI primers and on Arm-PCR targeting CDR3 regions. TCRdb fed the multiplex PCR reads into MiXCR, producing one record per CDR3 protein. The data contain some 250,000 distinct CDR3 sequences, around a sixth of them seen just once; the ten biggest clones take up 11% to 15%. These data were also reused for a study on T cells in Graves' hyperthyroidism and ophthalmopathy.

Sequencing used peripheral blood mononuclear cells (PBMCs), obtained at new diagnosis, from a patient treated with antithyroid drugs. These receptor sequences come from a woman in her 30s with Graves disease.

This clonotype has a count of ten or more. The J gene is TRBJ2-3, the V gene TRBV7-2; 12 bases are a match to TRBD2. Trimming removed 4 bases from V and 5 bases from J; junction bases left unmatched: 4. Germline CDR1 reads SGHTA; CDR2 reads FQGNSA. CDR3 length: 15 amino acids. The CDR3 region is CASSWLAGGRDTQYF. Here the CDR3 DNA reads TGTGCCAGCAGCTGGCTAGCGGGGGGGCGAGATACGCAGTATTTT.

The CDR3 reads CASSPLAGASNEQFF. DNA for the CDR3: TGCGCCAGCAGCCCCCTAGCGGGGGCTTCCAATGAGCAGTTCTTC. V is TRBV4-1 and J is TRBJ2-1, with TRBD2 identical over 10 bases. CDR1 is MGHRA, CDR2 YSYEKL, per germline. After removal of 4 bases from V and 6 bases from J, the junction contained 6 bases not matched to a gene. The CDR3 sequence is 15 residues long.

This clonotype was seen ten or more times. V is TRBV11-2 and J is TRBJ2-5; D gene ambiguous. The CDR3 runs 13 residues. The germline CDR1 and CDR2 sequences are SGHAT and FQNNGV. Trimming took off 4 bases at V and 6 bases at J, with 12 bases between the two ends. CDR3 region: CASSSLVRKTQYF. In DNA form, the CDR3 reads TGTGCCAGCAGCTCCCTAGTGCGGAAGACCCAGTACTTC.

This chain links TRBV12-3 or TRBV12-4 with TRBJ2-1; 9 bases fit TRBD2. The length of the CDR3 is 13 residues. V was clipped by 6 bases and J by 8 bases; unmatched bases: 5. CDR3 DNA sequence: TGTGCCAGCAGCCCATTAGCGGGGGATGAGCAGTTCTTC. This translates into CASSPLAGDEQFF.

This chain joins TRBV20-1 and TRBJ2-7, with 8 bases fitting TRBD1. The CDR3 is 14 residues long. CDR1 is DFQATT, CDR2 SNEGSKA, per germline (reference sequence). The trim removed 0 bases at V and 7 bases at J, leaving 8 bases unmatched. CDR3 amino acids: CSARETGGTFEQYF. CDR3 DNA: TGCAGTGCTAGAGAAACAGGGGGAACGTTTGAGCAGTACTTC.

This chain connects TRBV19 to TRBJ2-1; 12 bases fit TRBD2. J lost 4 bases, V lost 3 bases, and 10 bases had no gene match. Germline V lookup: CDR1 LNHDA, CDR2 SQIVND (reference sequence). The CDR3 spans 18 residues. The CDR3: CASSIRLAGGSAYNEQFF. The CDR3 coding sequence is TGTGCCAGTAGTATCCGTCTAGCGGGGGGGTCGGCGTACAATGAGCAGTTCTTC.

This clonotype was picked up many times. This chain uses TRBV2 with TRBJ2-7; 7 nucleotides agree with TRBD1. Germline V CDR1 and CDR2: SNHLY, FYNNEI. The V segment lost 6 bases and the J segment 3 bases; nucleotides outside the gene matches: 14. The CDR3 covers 16 residues. CDR3 DNA: TGTGCCAGCAGGGAAACCGGACAGGATACTCGCTACGAGCAGTACTTC. Protein: CASRETGQDTRYEQYF.

In its sample, this clonotype was seen many times. J is TRBJ2-1 and V is TRBV20-1; D is possibly TRBD1 (6 bases). Germline assignment: CDR1 DFQATT and CDR2 SNEGSKA (reference sequence). The CDR3 extends over 15 amino acids. The chain's CDR3 is CAYSSGTFPGNEQFF. CDR3 sequence (DNA): TGCGCGTACTCATCCGGGACATTCCCCGGGAATGAGCAGTTCTTC.

This clonotype has at least ten counts. This CDR3 is CASGLSTSGGYEQFF. The CDR3 DNA reads as TGTGCTAGTGGTTTGTCTACTAGCGGGGGATATGAGCAGTTCTTC. V and J are TRBV12-5 and TRBJ2-1; TRBD2 aligns across 11 bases. The J segment lost 8 bases and the V segment lost 2 bases, leaving 5 bases of the junction unmatched. There are 15 residues in the CDR3. In germline, CDR1 is LGHNT, CDR2 FRNRAP. Full variable domain (missing parts from reference TRBV12-5 and TRBJ2-1): DARVTQTPRHKVTEMGQEVTMRCQPILGHNTVFWYRQTMMQGLELLAYFRNRAPLDDSGMPKDRFSAEMPDATLATLKIQPSEPRDSAVYFCASGLSTSGGYEQFFGPGTRLTVL.

This clonotype was recorded at least ten times. V usage is TRBV20-1 and J usage is TRBJ1-5, with D possibly matching TRBD1 (6 bases). The germline CDR1 and CDR2 sequences are DFQATT and SNEGSKA (reference sequence). V was clipped by 5 bases and J by 2 bases, with 10 bases between them. The CDR3 runs 13 residues. Written as DNA, the CDR3 is TGCAGTGCTTTACAGGGCGGCAATCAGCCCCAGCATTTT. It yields the protein CSALQGGNQPQHF.

This sequence joins TRBV5-1 and TRBJ2-1, with 12 bases identical to TRBD2. Germline CDR1 and CDR2: SGHRS and YFSETQ. Trimming at V came to 3 bases and at J to 5 bases, leaving 3 bases not matched to a gene. This CDR3 is built from 15 residues. CDR3 amino acids: CASSWTSGNNNEQFF. DNA for the CDR3: TGCGCCAGCAGCTGGACTAGCGGGAACAACAATGAGCAGTTCTTC.

As concerns this clonotype: This likely stems from a read error, as it lies one base from a far larger clone. This chain uses TRBV6-4 with TRBJ1-1; 8 positions match TRBD1. The CDR3 runs to 12 residues. The germline gives CDR1 MRHNA, CDR2 SNTAGT. CDR3 protein: CASTKGQVEALF. CDR3 sequence (DNA): TGTGCCAGCACCAAGGGACAGGTGGAAGCTCTCTTT.

This clonotype has a count of ten or more. V and J are TRBV19 and TRBJ1-1; the D is unclear. The length of the CDR3 is 13 residues. Germline V gives CDR1 LNHDA, CDR2 SQIVND (reference sequence). Trimming removed 7 bases from V and 5 bases from J, with 14 bases in between. The CDR3 DNA reads as TGTGCCAGTACCGAGATCAGACGGACTGAAGCTTTCTTT. Protein: CASTEIRRTEAFF.

This clonotype has at least ten counts. The chain carries TRBV6-1 and TRBJ2-2, with a weak D call TRBD1 (6 bases). The CDR3 covers 15 residues. In germline, CDR1 is MNHNS, CDR2 SASEGT. The V gene lost 7 bases and the J gene lost 4 bases, with 16 bases spanning the gap. The CDR3 DNA reads as TGTGCCAGCACCACTATGGGGGACACCACCGGGGAGCTGTTTTTT. Translated, it gives CASTTMGDTTGELFF.

CDR3: CASSEGFQETQYF. As DNA, the CDR3 is TGTGCCAGCAGTGAAGGGTTTCAAGAGACCCAGTACTTC. The chain carries TRBV25-1 and TRBJ2-5; no reliable D call. This CDR3 has 13 residues. CDR1 and CDR2 (germline): MGHDK, SYGVNS. V was pared by 2 bases and J by 2 bases, with 6 bases between.

The CDR3 protein is CSARQDAYEQYF. Here the CDR3 DNA reads TGCAGTGCTAGGCAGGATGCCTACGAGCAGTACTTC. The rearrangement links TRBV20-1 to TRBJ2-7; D not resolved. Germline-derived CDR1 and CDR2 are DFQATT and SNEGSKA (reference sequence). V gave up 3 bases and J gave up 2 bases, with 8 bases separating them. The CDR3 has 12 residues.

The chain links TRBV5-1 to TRBJ2-5; 8 bases align to TRBD2. The CDR3 loop spans 15 amino acids. From germline, CDR1 is SGHRS and CDR2 YFSETQ. V was clipped by 1 base and J by 5 bases; unmatched bases: 7. The DNA of the CDR3 is TGCGCCAGCAGCTTGCCGGTCGGGGGGGCCGAGACCCAGTACTTC. Protein product: CASSLPVGGAETQYF. Full variable domain (missing parts from reference TRBV5-1 and TRBJ2-5): KAGVTQTPRYLIKTRGQQVTLSCSPISGHRSVSWYQQTPGQGLQFLFEYFSETQRNKGNFPGRFSGRQFSNSRSEMNVSTLELGDSALYLCASSLPVGGAETQYFGPGTRLLVL.

Points on this clonotype: A much more abundant neighbour one base away suggests this may be a read error. The gene calls are TRBV6-1 and TRBJ1-2; no reliable D call. The germline V gene has CDR1 MNHNS and CDR2 SASEGT. The CDR3 runs to 15 residues. CDR3 sequence: CASSDGSPGGYGHTF. CDR3 DNA sequence: TGTGCCAGCAGTGACGGGTCTCCGGGCGGCTATGGCCACACCTTC.